Ten or more counts support the clone carrying this T cell receptor beta chain. This sample is drawn from a study of glioma-infiltrating T cells. Amplification of TCR alpha and beta CDR3 regions from RNA used iRepertoire nested multiplex PCR. Input was roughly 100-450 ng of tissue mRNA or PBMC total RNA. One entry per CDR3 protein results from TCRdb running MiXCR on the multiplex PCR reads. Among approximately 100,000 distinct CDR3 sequences listed, about 25% were seen once. CDR3 size: 15 residues. Trimming at V came to 4 bases and at J to 5 bases, leaving 9 bases not matched to a gene. Germline values: CDR1 MNHEY, CDR2 SMNVEV (reference sequence).

The chain uses TRBV27 and TRBJ2-5, with TRBD1 matching 8 bases. This clonotype was obtained from a human donor with low-grade glioma or glioblastoma, undergoing nonglioma brain surgery, or in good health (not recorded which). Sequences were obtained from glioma tissue, nonneoplastic brain tissue, or PBMCs (not recorded which). The DNA of the CDR3 is TGTGCCAGCAGTTCCTGGGGACAGGCCCCGGAGACCCAGTACTTC. Encoded protein: CASSSWGQAPETQYF.